This T cell receptor beta chain emerged from a study of shared clonotypes between healthy human individuals. This table comes from immunoSEQ multiplex PCR, and its TCRdb copy is limited to in-frame clones, with some not included. The table has 550,000 to 650,000 clones, 96% seen once; the top ten hold 0.095% to 0.13%. Trimming cost V 7 bases and J 6 bases, with 15 bases left between them. The CDR3 covers 13 residues. Per the germline V gene, CDR1 is SEHNR and CDR2 is FQNEAQ (reference sequence). The naive CD8 population came from CD45RO-negative cells selected for CCR7, without terminally differentiated effector memory CD45RA+ cells.

V and J are TRBV7-9 and TRBJ1-1; the D gene is possibly TRBD1 (5 bases). The receptor comes from a young woman in good health. Input material: naive CD8+ T cells sorted from blood. The CDR3 DNA reads TGTGCCAGCACAGGGTGGGCTGTGCCTGAAGCTTTCTTT. This translates into CASTGWAVPEAFF.